This passage covers 11 T cell receptor beta chains from one sample sequenced in a study of molecular identifiers for immune sequencing clone quantification (dated by TCRdb to 2017 to 2018). The method was PCR. Sequencing was performed on an Illumina HiSeq 4000. The raw public reads went through TCRdb reprocessing: fastp at Q25, MiXCR clone calling, in-frame beta chains kept. A single entry per CDR3 protein holds the most common genes and DNA from its merged rows. The sample contains about 640,000 distinct CDR3 sequences, around 20% of them found a single time. The ten largest clones represent roughly 0.9% of the sample. The sample was naive CD8+ T cells from blood, with Jurkat cell RNA spiked in. Sample cell subset or site, as interpreted from the label and publication: FACS-sorted CD8+CD4-CCR7+CD45RA+ naive T cells. The receptors were gathered from a human donor in good health. Some libraries in this study had Jurkat cell RNA spiked in.

Only a few counts were recorded for this clonotype. The CDR3 region has the DNA TGTGCCAGCAGCCCCTATGGATCTTCTAACTATGGCTACACCTTC. It yields the protein CASSPYGSSNYGYTF. The chain combines TRBV7-9 with TRBJ1-2; no clear D gene. V was pared by 5 bases and J by 0 bases, with 13 bases between. Looked up from germline, CDR1 is SEHNR and CDR2 is FQNEAQ (reference sequence). This CDR3 contains 15 residues.

The chain couples TRBV14 to TRBJ2-7; 7 bases line up with TRBD1. V was pared by 3 bases and J by 2 bases, with 4 bases of the junction left unmatched. The V gene's germline CDR1 is SGHDN and CDR2 FVKESK. CDR3 length: 14 amino acids. The CDR3 nucleotides read TGTGCCAGCAGCCATTGGGACAGAACCTACGAGCAGTACTTC. This encodes CASSHWDRTYEQYF.

The table lists this clonotype with many counts. This chain joins TRBV19 and TRBJ1-4, with TRBD1 identical over 7 bases. The germline V gene encodes CDR1 LNHDA and CDR2 SQIVND (reference sequence). Trimming cost V 6 bases and J 7 bases; bases outside gene matches: 14. This CDR3 region has 16 residues. The CDR3 DNA reads as TGTGCCAGTAGATCAGACGAGGGGGCTTGGAGTGAAAAACTGTTTTTT. Translated, it gives CASRSDEGAWSEKLFF.

In this sample, this clonotype turned up a few times. This chain connects TRBV5-4 to TRBJ2-7; 9 nucleotides align to TRBD1. The V segment lost 0 bases and the J segment 4 bases; nucleotides outside the gene matches: 5. CDR1 SGHNT and CDR2 YYREEE come from the germline V gene (reference sequence). This CDR3 is 15 amino acids long. DNA for the CDR3: TGTGCCAGCAGCTTGGGCGACAGGGGGGGATACGAGCAGTACTTC. This translates into CASSLGDRGGYEQYF.

This clonotype occurred once. Since a much larger clone is just one base distant, this may be a read error. The J gene is TRBJ2-7, the V gene TRBV25-1; 7 positions agree with TRBD1. Per the germline V gene, CDR1 is MGHDK and CDR2 is SYGVNS. This CDR3 is 15 amino acids long. V shed 2 bases and J 2 bases; nucleotides not matched to a gene: 6. The CDR3 bases are TGTGCCAGCAGTGAAGGAGTGGGACAGCCCTACGAGCAGTACTTC. It translates to CASSEGVGQPYEQYF.

Turning to this clonotype: A much larger clone sits a single nucleotide away, making a read error possible. The rearrangement joins TRBV5-1 to TRBJ2-7, with D possibly being TRBD1 (6 bases). CDR3 length: 14 amino acids. Per the germline V gene, CDR1 is SGHRS and CDR2 is YFSETQ. The CDR3 DNA sequence: TGCGCCAGCAGCTTATGGCAGGGGTCCTACGAGCGGTACTTC. This gives the protein CASSLWQGSYERYF.

CDR3 sequence reads: CASSQDWEAGSNEQFF. CDR3 in DNA: TGCGCCAGCAGCCAAGATTGGGAAGCGGGGAGCAATGAGCAGTTCTTC. The chain uses TRBV4-3 and TRBJ2-1; the match to TRBD2 covers 7 bases. CDR3 length equals 16 residues. After removal of 0 bases from V and 6 bases from J, the junction contained 8 bases not matched to a gene. Per germline, CDR1 LGHNA and CDR2 YSLEER.

A few counts support this clonotype. This chain connects TRBV11-2 to TRBJ2-7, with 7 bases matching TRBD2. This CDR3 contains 15 residues. Germline CDR1 is SGHAT and CDR2 is FQNNGV. After removal of 6 bases from V and 1 base from J, the junction contained 9 bases not matched to a gene. The CDR3 DNA reads TGTGCCAGCAGGGCAAGTACTAGCGTTTCCTACGAGCAGTACTTC. The encoded protein is CASRASTSVSYEQYF.

Note on this clonotype: Possible read error: a much larger clone is one base away. The CDR3 carries no conserved terminal phenylalanine or tryptophan, so it likely arises from a read error. The chain carries TRBV6-2 or TRBV6-3 and TRBJ2-6; tentatively, D is TRBD1 (6 bases). CDR3 length equals 15 residues. V lost 0 bases, J lost 13 bases, and 16 bases lay in between. CDR1 MNHEY and CDR2 SVGEGT come from the germline V gene. The chain's CDR3 is CASSYSDSPVRVLTL. CDR3 DNA sequence: TGTGCCAGCAGTTACTCGGACAGCCCGGTACGGGTCCTGACTCTC.

This clonotype came up many times. The chain employs TRBV27 and TRBJ1-1; D is undetermined. Germline assignment: CDR1 MNHEY and CDR2 SMNVEV (reference sequence). The CDR3 sequence is 11 residues long. V dropped 6 bases and J dropped 5 bases, with 7 bases sitting between them. CDR3 DNA: TGTGCCAGCAGATCGGGGACTGAAGCTTTCTTT. Translating it yields CASRSGTEAFF.

This clonotype was seen many times. The V and J genes are TRBV5-4 and TRBJ2-7, with 8 bases that match TRBD1. The ends lost 3 bases at V and 0 bases at J; junction bases unmatched: 5. This CDR3 has 15 residues. The germline CDR1 and CDR2 sequences are SGHNT and YYREEE (reference sequence). The CDR3 region is CASSWGDRTSYEQYF. DNA for the CDR3: TGTGCCAGCAGCTGGGGGGACAGGACCTCCTACGAGCAGTACTTC.